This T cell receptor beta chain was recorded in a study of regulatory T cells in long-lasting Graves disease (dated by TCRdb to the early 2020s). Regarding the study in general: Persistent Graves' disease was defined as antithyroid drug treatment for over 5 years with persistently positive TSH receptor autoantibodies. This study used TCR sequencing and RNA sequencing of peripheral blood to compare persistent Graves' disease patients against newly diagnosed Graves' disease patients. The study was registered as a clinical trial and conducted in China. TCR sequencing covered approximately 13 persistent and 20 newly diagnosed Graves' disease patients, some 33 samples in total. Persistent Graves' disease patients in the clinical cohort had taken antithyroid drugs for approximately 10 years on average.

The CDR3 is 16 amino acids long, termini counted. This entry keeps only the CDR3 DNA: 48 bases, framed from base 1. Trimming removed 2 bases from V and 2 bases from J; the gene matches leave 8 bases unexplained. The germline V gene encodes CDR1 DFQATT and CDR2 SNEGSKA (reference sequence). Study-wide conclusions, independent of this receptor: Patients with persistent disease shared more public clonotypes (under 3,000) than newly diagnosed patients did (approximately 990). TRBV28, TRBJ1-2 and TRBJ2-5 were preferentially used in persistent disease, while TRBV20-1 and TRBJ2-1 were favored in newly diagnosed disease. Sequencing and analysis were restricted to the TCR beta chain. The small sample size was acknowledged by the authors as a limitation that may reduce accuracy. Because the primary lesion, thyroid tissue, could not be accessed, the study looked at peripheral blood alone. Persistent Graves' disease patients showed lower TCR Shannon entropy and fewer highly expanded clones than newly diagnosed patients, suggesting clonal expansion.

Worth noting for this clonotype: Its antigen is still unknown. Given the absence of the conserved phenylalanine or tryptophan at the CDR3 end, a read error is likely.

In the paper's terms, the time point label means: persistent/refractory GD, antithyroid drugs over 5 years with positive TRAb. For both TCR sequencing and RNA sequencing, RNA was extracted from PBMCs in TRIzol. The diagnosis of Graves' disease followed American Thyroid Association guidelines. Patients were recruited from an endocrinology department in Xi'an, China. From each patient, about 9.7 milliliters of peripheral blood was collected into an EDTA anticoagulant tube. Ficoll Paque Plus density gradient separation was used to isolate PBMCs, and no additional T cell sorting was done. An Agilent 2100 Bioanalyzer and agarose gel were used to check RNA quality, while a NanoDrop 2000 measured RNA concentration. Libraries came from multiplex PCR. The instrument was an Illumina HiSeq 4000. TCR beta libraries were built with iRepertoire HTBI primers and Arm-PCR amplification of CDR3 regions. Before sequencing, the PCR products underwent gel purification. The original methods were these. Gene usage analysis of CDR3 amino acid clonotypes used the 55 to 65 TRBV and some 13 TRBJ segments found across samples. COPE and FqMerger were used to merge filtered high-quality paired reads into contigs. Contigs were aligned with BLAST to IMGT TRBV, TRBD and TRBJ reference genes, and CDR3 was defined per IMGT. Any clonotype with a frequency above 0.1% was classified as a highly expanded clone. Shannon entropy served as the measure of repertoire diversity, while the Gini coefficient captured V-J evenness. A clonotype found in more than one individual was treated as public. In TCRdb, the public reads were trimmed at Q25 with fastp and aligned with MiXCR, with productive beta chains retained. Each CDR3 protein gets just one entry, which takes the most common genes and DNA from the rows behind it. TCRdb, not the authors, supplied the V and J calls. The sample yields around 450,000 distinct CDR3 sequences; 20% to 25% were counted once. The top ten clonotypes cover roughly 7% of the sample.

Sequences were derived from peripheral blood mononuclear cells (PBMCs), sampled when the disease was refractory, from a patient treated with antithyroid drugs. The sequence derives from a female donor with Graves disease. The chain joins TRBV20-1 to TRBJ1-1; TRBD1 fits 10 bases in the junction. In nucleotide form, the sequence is TGCAGTGCTAGACCGACAGGGGGCCTGAAAAACACTGAAGCTTTCATT. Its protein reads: CSARPTGGLKNTEAFI.